This entry lists 31 T cell receptor beta chains sequenced from one sample in a study of T cell clonotyping in hematopoietic cell transplantation. TCRdb's copy holds only in-frame clones and misses some; the assay was immunoSEQ multiplex PCR. The table has approximately 7,500 clones, approximately 90% seen once. Sample: PBMCs, taken 30 days after allogeneic stem cell transplant. These receptors were taken from a female patient aged 50 to 60 who had an allogeneic stem cell transplant from an unrelated donor, so the T cells may come from the graft donor. Some clones in this sample may be carry-over from other donors' samples.

This clone occurred once. The rearrangement joins TRBV2 to TRBJ1-4, with D possibly TRBD1 on 6 matching bases. There are 14 residues in the CDR3. The germline CDR1 and CDR2 sequences are SNHLY and FYNNEI. V shed 1 base and J shed 8 bases, with 11 bases lying between them. For the CDR3, the DNA is TGTGCCAGCAGTGAAGTGGTAGGGGGGGAAAAACTGTTTTTT. Translating gives CASSEVVGGEKLFF.

This chain connects TRBV27 to TRBJ2-1, with D possibly being TRBD1 or TRBD2 (5 bases each). The V end was cut by 5 bases, the J end by 9 bases, with 14 bases between. This CDR3 is built from 13 residues. The germline V gene encodes CDR1 MNHEY and CDR2 SMNVEV (reference sequence). CDR3 sequence: CASSAHGAGEQFF. The CDR3 DNA reads as TGTGCCAGCAGTGCTCACGGGGCGGGTGAGCAGTTCTTC.

The genes are TRBV6-5 and TRBJ2-7; 12 bases match TRBD1. The junction had 8 bases not matched to a gene; V was cut back by 4 bases and J by 7 bases. CDR1 is MNHEY and CDR2 is SVGAGI in the germline V gene. The CDR3 is 15 amino acids. CDR3 DNA sequence: TGTGCCAGCAGTTTACACCGGGACAGGGGGCAAGAGCAGTACTTC. It encodes CASSLHRDRGQEQYF.

This rearrangement joins TRBV25-1 to TRBJ2-1; 7 nucleotides match TRBD2. Germline values: CDR1 MGHDK, CDR2 SYGVNS. The CDR3 is 15 residues long. The V gene end was trimmed by 3 bases and the J gene end by 7 bases; junction bases not matched to a gene: 9. In DNA, the CDR3 is TGTGCCAGCAGTGATGGGAGGGGTTTTGGGAATGAGCAGTTCTTC. Residues: CASSDGRGFGNEQFF.

This clone was counted once. The gene calls are TRBV28 and TRBJ2-7; D unclear. Trimming stripped 5 bases from V and 2 bases from J, with 4 bases between. There are 11 residues in the CDR3. The germline V gene encodes CDR1 MDHEN and CDR2 SYDVKM. The CDR3 here is CASSITYEQYF. The CDR3 DNA reads TGTGCCAGCAGTATCACCTACGAGCAGTACTTC.

The gene calls are TRBV6-5 and TRBJ1-2, with D hard to call. Germline V gives CDR1 MNHEY, CDR2 SVGAGI. CDR3 size: 15 residues. Between the trimmed V and J ends, which lost 6 bases and 3 bases, there was a span of 17 bases. For the CDR3, the DNA is TGTGCCAGCAGCCCGGACGGCCGTCGTGACTATGGCTACACCTTC. Translating it yields CASSPDGRRDYGYTF.

This chain connects TRBV5-6 to TRBJ2-3, with D possibly being TRBD2 (5 bases). V lost 2 bases and J lost 1, with 14 bases in between. Germline V gene sequence: CDR1 SGHDT, CDR2 YYEEEE. This CDR3 is built from 16 residues. CDR3 residues: CASSFGPSSRTDTQYF. The CDR3 region has the DNA TGTGCCAGCAGCTTTGGGCCTAGCTCCCGCACAGATACGCAGTATTTT.

The chain uses TRBV25-1 and TRBJ2-3; the D gene could be TRBD1 or TRBD2 (6 bases each). Trimming took off 1 base at V and 6 bases at J, with 20 bases between the two ends. The CDR3 extends over 17 amino acids. Germline V gene lookup returns CDR1 MGHDK and CDR2 SYGVNS. The CDR3 bases are TGTGCCAGCAGTGAATTTCAGGGCGGAGAAGGGGGGGATACGCAGTATTTT. Amino acids: CASSEFQGGEGGDTQYF.

The V call is TRBV7-3, the J call TRBJ1-4; D gene unclear. Trimming shortened V by 2 bases and J by 10 bases, and 17 bases separated the two germline ends. There are 15 residues in the CDR3. In germline, CDR1 is SGHTA, CDR2 FQGTGA. CDR3: CASSLGPDASGKLFF. In nucleotides, the CDR3 is TGTGCCAGCAGCTTAGGACCAGATGCCTCAGGAAAACTGTTTTTT. Full variable domain (remainder filled in from reference TRBV7-3 and TRBJ1-4): GAGVSQTPSNKVTEKGKYVELRCDPISGHTALYWYRQSLGQGPEFLIYFQGTGAADDSGLPNDRFFAVRPEGSVSTLKIQRTERGDSAVYLCASSLGPDASGKLFFGSGTQLSVL.

The chain has TRBV7-9 and TRBJ1-2, with D perhaps matching TRBD1 (5 bases). This CDR3 has 13 residues. Germline-derived CDR1 and CDR2 are SEHNR and FQNEAQ (reference sequence). The V gene lost 5 bases and the J gene lost 2 bases, with 9 bases spanning the gap. CDR3 residues: CASSRGVNYGYTF. The CDR3, as DNA: TGTGCCAGCAGCCGGGGGGTGAACTATGGCTACACCTTC.

The V gene is TRBV28, the J gene TRBJ2-7; D not resolved. This CDR3 has 12 amino acids. Per the germline V gene, CDR1 is MDHEN and CDR2 is SYDVKM. V dropped 6 bases and J dropped 4 bases, with 10 bases sitting between them. The CDR3 sequence is CASSVGPYEQYV. The CDR3 DNA is TGTGCCAGCAGCGTTGGACCTTACGAGCAGTACGTC.

The gene calls are TRBV19 and TRBJ1-6, with no clear D. Germline lookup yields CDR1 LNHDA and CDR2 SQIVND (reference sequence). The V end was cut by 9 bases, the J end by 14 bases, with 14 bases between. The CDR3 is 11 residues long. The CDR3 DNA is TGTGCCAGGGAAAGGGTAGTGGCCCTCCACTTT. It codes for CARERVVALHF.

CDR3 nucleotides: TGCGCCAGCCGGTCCCTTAGTATGGATGAAGCTTTCTTT. This translates into CASRSLSMDEAFF. The chain couples TRBV4-3 to TRBJ1-1; D is undetermined. The ends were cut back, 8 bases at V and 7 bases at J, with 17 bases in the middle. Germline V gene sequence: CDR1 LGHNA, CDR2 YSLEER. The CDR3 is 13 amino acids.

This sequence joins TRBV5-1 and TRBJ1-4; maybe TRBD1 (6 bases). V dropped 4 bases and J dropped 7 bases, with 11 bases sitting between them. CDR3 size: 13 residues. The germline gives CDR1 SGHRS, CDR2 YFSETQ. CDR3 DNA: TGCGCCAGCAGCCAGGGGTTGAGTGAAAAACTGTTTTTT. Protein product: CASSQGLSEKLFF.

The chain combines TRBV29-1 with TRBJ1-4; D gene unclear. CDR3 length: 13 residues. Trimming left V 4 bases short and J 0 bases short, with 6 bases between. CDR1 SQVTM and CDR2 ANQGSEA come from the germline V gene. The CDR3 sequence is CSVGGATNEKLFF. The DNA for the CDR3 is TGCAGCGTTGGTGGGGCAACTAATGAAAAACTGTTTTTT.

The V and J genes are TRBV2 and TRBJ1-1, with D maybe TRBD1 (5 bases). Trimming cost V 8 bases and J 0 bases, with 22 bases left between them. This CDR3 is built from 17 residues. Germline V gene data show CDR1 as SNHLY and CDR2 as FYNNEI. CDR3 residues: CASSHPRGEGMNTEAFF. CDR3 sequence (DNA): TGTGCCAGCTCCCATCCGAGAGGGGAGGGAATGAACACTGAAGCTTTCTTT.

The V call is TRBV29-1, the J call TRBJ2-7; 10 bases match TRBD1. Germline values: CDR1 SQVTM, CDR2 ANQGSEA. With 7 bases clipped from V and 7 bases from J, the junction kept 7 bases outside the gene matches. The CDR3 runs 12 residues. The CDR3 spells CSARQGAGEQYF. The DNA of the CDR3 is TGCAGCGCCCGACAGGGGGCAGGAGAGCAGTACTTC.

The chain carries TRBV27 and TRBJ2-5, with D unclear. This CDR3 has 14 residues. V was cut by 5 bases and J by 0 bases, with 10 bases left in between. Per germline, CDR1 MNHEY and CDR2 SMNVEV (reference sequence). The CDR3 spells CASSPDTYQETQYF. DNA of the CDR3: TGTGCCAGCAGTCCCGACACCTACCAAGAGACCCAGTACTTC.

The chain combines TRBV29-1 with TRBJ2-5; 7 bases are a match to TRBD1. CDR1 SQVTM and CDR2 ANQGSEA come from the germline V gene. The length of the CDR3 is 13 residues. V trimming: 4 bases; J trimming: 0 bases; junction bases outside the gene matches: 2. The CDR3 sequence: CSVVGQDQETQYF. For the CDR3, the DNA is TGCAGCGTTGTCGGACAGGACCAAGAGACCCAGTACTTC.

V is TRBV2 and J is TRBJ2-3, with TRBD2 matching 7 bases. With 6 bases clipped from V and 2 bases from J, the junction kept 11 bases outside the gene matches. The CDR3 contains 16 residues. The germline CDR1 and CDR2 sequences are SNHLY and FYNNEI. The CDR3 protein is CASRRSTSLPTDTQYF. In nucleotides, the CDR3 is TGTGCCAGCAGACGTTCGACTAGCCTTCCCACAGATACGCAGTATTTT.

V gene TRBV7-9 combines with J gene TRBJ2-1, with D perhaps TRBD2 (5 bases). The CDR3 has 15 amino acids. V was trimmed by 8 bases and J by 5 bases, leaving 19 bases between them. Germline V gene sequence: CDR1 SEHNR, CDR2 FQNEAQ (reference sequence). This CDR3 is CASGGGRAGHNEQFF. In DNA, the CDR3 is TGTGCCAGCGGAGGTGGACGGGCAGGTCACAATGAGCAGTTCTTC.

The rearrangement joins TRBV5-4 to TRBJ2-2; D is uncertain. CDR3 size: 17 residues. V lost 0 bases and J 3 bases, leaving 15 bases between the germline ends. Germline CDR1 is SGHNT and CDR2 is YYREEE (reference sequence). For the CDR3, the DNA is TGTGCCAGCAGCTTGGACCTAACGGCGGCTTACACCGGGGAGCTGTTTTTT. Residues: CASSLDLTAAYTGELFF.

This rearrangement joins TRBV4-1 to TRBJ2-7, with D hard to call. Trimming took 0 bases from V and 3 from J, leaving 15 bases between them. This CDR3 comprises 16 residues. CDR1 and CDR2 from the germline V gene are MGHRA and YSYEKL. CDR3 residues: CASSQDAGATRYEQYF. For the CDR3, the DNA is TGCGCCAGCAGCCAAGACGCCGGCGCTACCCGCTACGAGCAGTACTTC.

The chain joins TRBV5-6 to TRBJ1-1, with no clear D. The CDR3 covers 13 residues. CDR1 and CDR2 (germline): SGHDT, YYEEEE. Trimming shortened V by 0 bases and J by 4 bases, and 7 bases separated the two germline ends. Written as DNA, the CDR3 is TGTGCCAGCAGCTTGGTGGGTGCCACTGAAGCTTTCTTT. Translation gives CASSLVGATEAFF.

This clone was picked up one time. V usage is TRBV11-2 and J usage is TRBJ1-5; D not certain. V was cut by 5 bases and J by 5 bases, with 10 bases left in between. The CDR3 loop spans 13 amino acids. Germline V CDR1 and CDR2: SGHAT, FQNNGV. The CDR3 spells CASSPDGDQPQHF. For the CDR3, the DNA is TGTGCCAGCAGCCCGGACGGGGATCAGCCCCAGCATTTT.

This clone occurred once. V is TRBV5-5 and J is TRBJ1-5; TRBD1 is a possible D gene (5 bases). Germline V CDR1 and CDR2: SGHKS, YYEKEE (reference sequence). The CDR3 runs to 17 residues. The V end was cut by 4 bases, the J end by 2 bases, with 19 bases between. The DNA for the CDR3 is TGTGCCAGCAGCCTAAGGGTAGGGGCGGGCGGCAATCAGCCCCAGCATTTT. Translation gives CASSLRVGAGGNQPQHF.

The chain joins TRBV5-8 to TRBJ2-4; 9 bases are shared with TRBD2. The germline V gene encodes CDR1 SGHTS and CDR2 YDEGEE. This CDR3 is built from 15 residues. J was trimmed by 5 bases and V by 3 bases; bases with no gene match: 6. This CDR3 reads CASSSNSGSQNIQYF. CDR3 nucleotides: TGTGCCAGCAGCTCTAATAGCGGGAGCCAAAACATTCAGTACTTC.

This clone occurred once. V and J are TRBV5-8 and TRBJ2-5; D is undetermined. Germline CDR1 SGHTS, CDR2 YDEGEE. The CDR3 covers 12 residues. V lost 0 bases, J lost 2 bases, and 2 bases lay in between. The CDR3 sequence: CASSLVQETQYF. CDR3 DNA: TGTGCCAGCAGCTTGGTTCAAGAGACCCAGTACTTC.

The V and J genes are TRBV4-2 and TRBJ2-5; a possible D gene is TRBD2 (6 bases). The V and J ends lost 5 bases and 4 bases respectively, with 14 bases between them. The CDR3 has 14 residues. In germline, CDR1 is LGHNA, CDR2 YNFKEQ. The CDR3 protein is CASSRRLEGETQYF. In DNA, the CDR3 is TGTGCCAGCAGCAGGCGACTAGAAGGAGAGACCCAGTACTTC.

A single count supports this clone. The chain employs TRBV30 and TRBJ2-5; 10 positions agree with TRBD1. The CDR3 contains 13 residues. The trim removed 5 bases at V and 7 bases at J, leaving 7 bases unmatched. Germline CDR1 is GTSNPN and CDR2 is SVGIG (reference sequence). This chain's CDR3 is CAWFRQGASTQYF. Written as DNA, the CDR3 is TGTGCCTGGTTTAGACAGGGGGCCTCGACCCAGTACTTC.

The chain combines TRBV28 with TRBJ1-6; D unresolved. The CDR3 covers 14 residues. The germline V and J ends were trimmed by 7 bases and 0 bases, with 7 bases remaining between them. Germline V gene data show CDR1 as MDHEN and CDR2 as SYDVKM. CDR3 loop: CASKQSSYNSPLHF. The CDR3 DNA sequence: TGTGCCAGCAAACAGAGCTCCTATAATTCACCCCTCCACTTT.